This passage covers 13 T cell receptor beta chains from one sample sequenced in a study of blood T cell repertoires in COVID-19. Profiling relied on immunoSEQ multiplex PCR, and the TCRdb table lists in-frame clones only, not all of them. The sample lists about 46,000 clones; about 90% were seen once. The source material was peripheral blood. The source of these receptors is a human donor in a cohort sampled during active COVID-19.

The chain combines TRBV2 with TRBJ1-1; D not certain. V lost 8 bases and J lost 3, with 16 bases in between. This CDR3 region has 14 residues. In germline, CDR1 is SNHLY, CDR2 FYNNEI. The CDR3 DNA sequence: TGTGCCAGCGTGGGCCGGTCCAGCCACACTGAAGCTTTCTTT. Translated: CASVGRSSHTEAFF.

The chain carries TRBV5-8 and TRBJ1-1, with D possibly matching TRBD1 (6 bases). This CDR3 is built from 13 residues. CDR1 is SGHTS, CDR2 YDEGEE, per germline. Deletions cut 4 bases from V and 1 base from J, with 8 bases between. CDR3 coding DNA: TGTGCCAGCAGCATACAGGGGAACACTGAAGCTTTCTTT. Its protein product is CASSIQGNTEAFF. The variable domain in full, with the rest retrieved from reference TRBV5-8 and TRBJ1-1, is EAGVTQSPTHLIKTRGQQATLRCSPISGHTSVYWYQQALGLGLQFLLWYDEGEERNRGNFPPRFSGRQFPNYSSELNVNALELEDSALYLCASSIQGNTEAFFGQGTRLTVV.

The rearrangement joins TRBV5-5 to TRBJ2-7, with D possibly matching TRBD1 (6 bases). Trimming removed 1 base at V and 3 bases at J, with 11 bases between. The CDR3 has 14 residues. The V gene's germline CDR1 is SGHKS and CDR2 YYEKEE (reference sequence). CDR3: CASSLRTDNYEQYF. The CDR3, as DNA: TGTGCCAGCAGCTTGCGGACAGATAACTACGAGCAGTACTTC.

V gene TRBV6-5 combines with J gene TRBJ1-2, with 8 bases identical to TRBD1. CDR1 and CDR2 from the germline V gene are MNHEY and SVGAGI. J was trimmed by 6 bases and V by 6 bases; bases with no gene match: 3. This CDR3 region has 12 residues. The CDR3 spells CASSQTGDGYTF. CDR3 bases: TGTGCCAGCAGCCAGACAGGGGATGGCTACACCTTC.

The V gene is TRBV27, the J gene TRBJ2-7; D ambiguous. Germline V gives CDR1 MNHEY, CDR2 SMNVEV (reference sequence). Deletions cut 3 bases from V and 5 bases from J, with 11 bases between. There are 13 residues in the CDR3. The CDR3: CASSLAVANEQYF. As DNA, the CDR3 is TGTGCCAGCAGTTTGGCCGTTGCCAACGAGCAGTACTTC.

The chain carries TRBV9 and TRBJ2-5; 9 nucleotides align to TRBD1. The germline gives CDR1 SGDLS, CDR2 YYNGEE. This CDR3 contains 14 residues. V lost 3 bases, J lost 5 bases, and 5 bases stayed unmatched. The CDR3 spells CASSATGGFETQYF. The DNA for the CDR3 is TGTGCCAGCAGCGCCACAGGGGGCTTTGAGACCCAGTACTTC.

CDR3 sequence (DNA): TGCGCCAGCAGCCAAGATCCGGGGATAGGTGCTGAAGCTTTCTTT. Translation gives CASSQDPGIGAEAFF. The chain recombines TRBV4-1 with TRBJ1-1; D not certain. V lost 0 bases, J lost 6 bases, and 14 bases lay in between. Germline V CDR1 and CDR2: MGHRA, YSYEKL. The CDR3 has 15 amino acids.

This chain links TRBV11-3 with TRBJ2-2, with D possibly matching TRBD1 (5 bases). This CDR3 comprises 15 residues. V gave up 0 bases and J gave up 3 bases, with 8 bases separating them. Looked up from germline, CDR1 is SGHNT and CDR2 is YENEEA. The CDR3 nucleotides are TGTGCCAGCAGCTTAGACAGGGCGGACACCGGGGAGCTGTTTTTT. Its translation: CASSLDRADTGELFF. Full variable domain (missing parts from reference TRBV11-3 and TRBJ2-2): EAGVVQSPRYKIIEKKQPVAFWCNPISGHNTLYWYLQNLGQGPELLIRYENEEAVDDSQLPKDRFSAERLKGVDSTLKIQPAELGDSAVYLCASSLDRADTGELFFGEGSRLTVL.

V and J are TRBV27 and TRBJ1-5; 7 bases line up with TRBD1. This CDR3 spans 14 amino acids. V lost 5 bases, J lost 2 bases, and 3 bases stayed unmatched. The germline V gene encodes CDR1 MNHEY and CDR2 SMNVEV (reference sequence). CDR3 sequence reads: CASSPTGGNQPQHF. In nucleotides, the CDR3 is TGTGCCAGCAGTCCAACAGGGGGCAATCAGCCCCAGCATTTT.

The CDR3 reads CASSQVSRGVYEQFF. In DNA, the CDR3 is TGTGCCAGCAGCCAAGTTTCCAGGGGGGTCTATGAGCAGTTCTTC. The gene calls are TRBV14 and TRBJ2-1, with D possibly being TRBD1 (7 bases). CDR3 length: 15 amino acids. V was clipped by 1 base and J by 8 bases, with 15 bases between them. Per germline, CDR1 SGHDN and CDR2 FVKESK.

This chain links TRBV29-1 with TRBJ2-1, with D possibly matching TRBD2 (7 bases). The germline CDR1 and CDR2 sequences are SQVTM and ANQGSEA. Deletions cut 8 bases from V and 9 bases from J, with 14 bases between. The CDR3 sequence is 11 residues long. The CDR3 DNA follows: TGCAGCTCCTTTCGGGGGGCTGAGCAGTTCTTC. Amino acids: CSSFRGAEQFF.

The V call is TRBV4-3, the J call TRBJ1-4; 7 nucleotides align to TRBD1. Per the germline V gene, CDR1 is LGHNA and CDR2 is YSLEER. J was trimmed by 15 bases and V by 1 base; bases with no gene match: 11. This CDR3 has 14 amino acids. The CDR3 DNA follows: TGCGCCAGCAGCCAAGGTGACAGGGAAGGATCGGTGTTTTTT. Its protein product is CASSQGDREGSVFF.

The chain carries TRBV4-1 and TRBJ1-1, with 10 bases lining up with TRBD1. Germline V gene lookup returns CDR1 MGHRA and CDR2 YSYEKL. The ends lost 2 bases at V and 3 bases at J; junction bases unmatched: 9. The CDR3 totals 17 residues. In nucleotides, the CDR3 is TGCGCCAGCAGCCAACCTGGTTCGGACAGGGGGTACACTGAAGCTTTCTTT. Translated: CASSQPGSDRGYTEAFF.